Listed below are T cell receptor beta chains from one sample, sequenced in a study of neoadjuvant anti-PD-1 for oral cavity cancer. Profiled with immunoSEQ multiplex PCR; TCRdb holds only in-frame clones, not every one. Here the sample spans approximately 45,000 clones, 60% to 80% being singletons. The sequences come from PBMCs, collected after nivolumab (anti-PD-1) treatment. The receptors were sampled from a person aged 35 to 85 with oral cavity squamous cell carcinoma. Both conserved end residues are part of each CDR3. D genes are given only for firm matches. Expanded clones get a size class; other rows say once, few or many, or leave the size out.

v_call: TRBV15; j_call: TRBJ2-7; d_call: .; clone_size: .; cdr3_aa: CATSRDSGYEQYF; cdr3_nt: TGTGCCACCAGCAGAGATTCAGGTTACGAGCAGTACTTC
v_call: TRBV5-1; j_call: TRBJ2-7; d_call: TRBD2; clone_size: .; cdr3_aa: CASSLERGSYEQYF; cdr3_nt: TGCGCCAGCAGCTTGGAGCGCGGGAGCTACGAGCAGTACTTC
v_call: TRBV5-1; j_call: TRBJ1-5; d_call: .; clone_size: .; cdr3_aa: CASSVGTSNQPQHF; cdr3_nt: TGCGCCAGCAGCGTCGGGACCAGCAATCAGCCCCAGCATTTT
v_call: TRBV7-2; j_call: TRBJ1-1; d_call: TRBD1; clone_size: .; cdr3_aa: CASSVRTGLLVEAFF; cdr3_nt: TGTGCCAGCAGCGTCCGGACAGGGTTGTTAGTAGAGGCTTTCTTT
v_call: TRBV21-1; j_call: TRBJ2-7; d_call: .; clone_size: .; cdr3_aa: CASSNTLKAVGTYEQYF; cdr3_nt: TGTGCCAGCAGCAATACTCTCAAGGCGGTCGGAACCTACGAGCAGTACTTC
v_call: TRBV5-1; j_call: TRBJ1-1; d_call: TRBD1; clone_size: .; cdr3_aa: CASSHPGQGNTEAFF; cdr3_nt: TGCGCCAGCAGCCACCCGGGACAGGGGAACACTGAAGCTTTCTTT
v_call: TRBV7-6; j_call: TRBJ1-2; d_call: TRBD1; clone_size: .; cdr3_aa: CASSSAGGNYGYTF; cdr3_nt: TGTGCCAGCAGCTCCGCAGGGGGAAACTATGGCTACACCTTC
v_call: TRBV10-2; j_call: TRBJ1-1; d_call: .; clone_size: once; cdr3_aa: CASSFTGTEAFF; cdr3_nt: TGCGCCAGCAGTTTTACAGGCACTGAAGCTTTCTTT
v_call: TRBV11-3; j_call: TRBJ2-1; d_call: TRBD2; clone_size: .; cdr3_aa: CASSLSGGAYNEQFF; cdr3_nt: TGTGCCAGCAGCTTAAGCGGGGGGGCCTACAATGAGCAGTTCTTC
v_call: TRBV9; j_call: TRBJ2-5; d_call: TRBD1; clone_size: .; cdr3_aa: CASSVEAGGAQYF; cdr3_nt: TGTGCCAGCAGCGTAGAAGCAGGGGGTGCCCAGTACTTC
v_call: TRBV5-4; j_call: TRBJ1-6; d_call: .; clone_size: .; cdr3_aa: CASSLAYGHTLNSPLHF; cdr3_nt: TGTGCCAGCAGCTTGGCCTACGGACATACCCTTAATTCACCCCTCCACTTT
v_call: TRBV5-5; j_call: TRBJ2-2; d_call: .; clone_size: .; cdr3_aa: CASSFRRGRLDTGELFF; cdr3_nt: TGTGCCAGCAGCTTTAGGAGGGGGAGGCTCGACACCGGGGAGCTGTTTTTT
v_call: TRBV4-1; j_call: TRBJ2-2; d_call: TRBD2; clone_size: .; cdr3_aa: CASWGGTGELFF; cdr3_nt: TGCGCCAGCTGGGGGGGGACCGGGGAGCTGTTTTTT
v_call: TRBV4-2; j_call: TRBJ2-3; d_call: TRBD2; clone_size: .; cdr3_aa: CASRSSGGTDTQYF; cdr3_nt: TGTGCCAGCAGATCTAGCGGGGGCACAGATACGCAGTATTTT
v_call: TRBV28; j_call: TRBJ1-1; d_call: TRBD1; clone_size: .; cdr3_aa: CASIEGALNTEAFF; cdr3_nt: TGTGCCAGCATTGAGGGGGCGCTGAACACTGAAGCTTTCTTT
v_call: TRBV5-1; j_call: TRBJ2-7; d_call: .; clone_size: once; cdr3_aa: CASSLDRNSYEQYF; cdr3_nt: TGCGCCAGCAGCTTGGACAGAAACTCCTACGAGCAGTACTTC
v_call: TRBV5-1; j_call: TRBJ1-4; d_call: TRBD1; clone_size: .; cdr3_aa: CASSLLGDRNEKLFF; cdr3_nt: TGCGCCAGCAGCTTGTTGGGGGACAGGAATGAAAAACTGTTTTTT
v_call: TRBV4-1; j_call: TRBJ2-7; d_call: TRBD2; clone_size: .; cdr3_aa: CASSQEGGRKGEQYF; cdr3_nt: TGCGCCAGCAGCCAAGAGGGCGGGAGGAAAGGCGAGCAGTACTTC
v_call: TRBV4-1; j_call: TRBJ1-2; d_call: .; clone_size: .; cdr3_aa: CASSQDNTGYGRNYGYTF; cdr3_nt: TGCGCCAGCAGCCAAGATAATACCGGCTATGGGCGTAACTATGGCTACACCTTC
v_call: TRBV5-5; j_call: TRBJ1-1; d_call: .; clone_size: .; cdr3_aa: CASSHRESMNTEAFF; cdr3_nt: TGTGCCAGCAGTCACAGGGAAAGTATGAACACTGAAGCTTTCTTT
v_call: TRBV2; j_call: TRBJ2-1; d_call: TRBD2; clone_size: .; cdr3_aa: CASSVVGGPTNEQFF; cdr3_nt: TGTGCCAGCAGTGTGGTGGGAGGGCCGACGAATGAGCAGTTCTTC
v_call: TRBV6-5; j_call: TRBJ2-1; d_call: TRBD2; clone_size: .; cdr3_aa: CASSSSGASYNEQFF; cdr3_nt: TGTGCCAGCAGTTCTAGCGGAGCCTCCTACAATGAGCAGTTCTTC
v_call: TRBV6-1; j_call: TRBJ2-7; d_call: TRBD2; clone_size: .; cdr3_aa: CASSERAGGVRPEQYF; cdr3_nt: TGTGCCAGCAGTGAACGGGCGGGAGGAGTTCGGCCGGAGCAGTACTTC
v_call: TRBV6-1; j_call: TRBJ1-5; d_call: .; clone_size: .; cdr3_aa: CASSEEGLSNQPQHF; cdr3_nt: TGTGCCAGCAGTGAAGAGGGACTTAGCAATCAGCCCCAGCATTTT
v_call: TRBV10-3; j_call: TRBJ1-2; d_call: TRBD1; clone_size: once; cdr3_aa: CAISETGGSDGYTF; cdr3_nt: TGTGCCATCAGTGAGACAGGGGGATCGGATGGCTACACCTTC
v_call: TRBV5-1; j_call: TRBJ1-1; d_call: TRBD1; clone_size: .; cdr3_aa: CASSWTGAHTEAFF; cdr3_nt: TGCGCCAGCAGCTGGACAGGGGCACACACTGAAGCTTTCTTT
v_call: TRBV5-1; j_call: TRBJ1-2; d_call: .; clone_size: .; cdr3_aa: CASSPDIYGYTF; cdr3_nt: TGCGCCAGCAGCCCTGACATCTATGGCTACACCTTC
v_call: TRBV6-6; j_call: TRBJ1-2; d_call: .; clone_size: .; cdr3_aa: CASSDSYGYTF; cdr3_nt: TGTGCCAGCAGCGACTCCTATGGCTACACCTTC
v_call: TRBV6-1; j_call: TRBJ1-5; d_call: .; clone_size: .; cdr3_aa: CASSELLDGYQPQHF; cdr3_nt: TGTGCCAGCAGTGAACTACTGGACGGATATCAGCCCCAGCATTTT
v_call: TRBV7-2; j_call: TRBJ2-6; d_call: TRBD2; clone_size: .; cdr3_aa: CASSPGRAGANVLTF; cdr3_nt: TGTGCCAGCAGCCCAGGGAGGGCCGGGGCCAACGTCCTGACTTTC
v_call: TRBV11-3; j_call: TRBJ2-2; d_call: TRBD2; clone_size: .; cdr3_aa: CASRSSGGTGELFF; cdr3_nt: TGTGCCAGCAGAAGTAGCGGGGGCACCGGGGAGCTGTTTTTT
v_call: TRBV6-5; j_call: TRBJ2-2; d_call: .; clone_size: few; cdr3_aa: CASGVFSGELFF; cdr3_nt: TGTGCCAGCGGGGTTTTCTCCGGGGAGCTGTTTTTT
v_call: TRBV5-1; j_call: TRBJ1-5; d_call: .; clone_size: .; cdr3_aa: CASSYDTNQPQHF; cdr3_nt: TGCGCCAGCAGCTATGACACTAATCAGCCCCAGCATTTT
v_call: TRBV14; j_call: TRBJ1-5; d_call: .; clone_size: .; cdr3_aa: CASSQDGSQPQHF; cdr3_nt: TGTGCCAGCAGCCAAGATGGAAGTCAGCCCCAGCATTTT
v_call: TRBV5-1; j_call: TRBJ2-3; d_call: TRBD2; clone_size: few; cdr3_aa: CASSPGTSGDTQYF; cdr3_nt: TGCGCCAGCAGCCCCGGGACTAGCGGGGATACGCAGTATTTT
v_call: TRBV2; j_call: TRBJ2-6; d_call: .; clone_size: .; cdr3_aa: CASMLGAGANVLTF; cdr3_nt: TGTGCCAGCATGCTGGGGGCTGGGGCCAACGTCCTGACTTTC
v_call: TRBV2; j_call: TRBJ2-1; d_call: TRBD2; clone_size: .; cdr3_aa: CASSAGTSGTEQFF; cdr3_nt: TGTGCCAGCAGCGCCGGGACTAGCGGGACAGAGCAGTTCTTC